A selection of T cell receptor beta chains follows, all from one sample in a study of technical replicates of blood from a few donors. Measured with immunoSEQ multiplex PCR; TCRdb has only the in-frame clones, and not every one. The sample holds roughly 80,000 clones, around 89% seen once. The sequenced sample consisted of T cells isolated from PBMCs. Receptors were obtained from a human donor in good health. The CDR3 runs from the conserved cysteine through the conserved F or W. Each record gives: clone size, V gene, J gene, CDR3 protein. Clone size is not always given. Where it is, it says once, few, many or a class for expanded clones.

abundance: .; v_gene: TRBV29-1; j_gene: TRBJ2-7; CDR3aa: CSVETGTASYEQYF
abundance: .; v_gene: TRBV11-3; j_gene: TRBJ2-6; CDR3aa: CASSLGAGSGANVLTF
abundance: once; v_gene: TRBV6-6; j_gene: TRBJ1-5; CDR3aa: CASSHRQGGQPQHF
abundance: .; v_gene: TRBV6-1; j_gene: TRBJ1-2; CDR3aa: CASTLTEINGYTF
abundance: .; v_gene: TRBV2; j_gene: TRBJ2-2; CDR3aa: CASSDVWTRNTGELFF
abundance: .; v_gene: TRBV6-5; j_gene: TRBJ2-2; CDR3aa: CASSYDGSGGELFF
abundance: .; v_gene: TRBV5-4; j_gene: TRBJ1-4; CDR3aa: CASSLGGQDEKLFF
abundance: .; v_gene: TRBV5-5; j_gene: TRBJ2-7; CDR3aa: CASGYRQNPYEQYF
abundance: .; v_gene: TRBV19; j_gene: TRBJ2-7; CDR3aa: CASSGTSVNYEQYF
abundance: .; v_gene: TRBV11-3; j_gene: TRBJ2-7; CDR3aa: CASSLGGDYEQYF
abundance: .; v_gene: TRBV6-9; j_gene: TRBJ1-1; CDR3aa: CASSYSRDTCMDTEAFF
abundance: .; v_gene: TRBV5-1; j_gene: TRBJ2-7; CDR3aa: CASSVRMTGGQDEQYF
abundance: few; v_gene: TRBV6-5; j_gene: TRBJ1-1; CDR3aa: CASSYGHLKVTEAFF
abundance: .; v_gene: TRBV6-9; j_gene: TRBJ2-7; CDR3aa: CASLIRDRGNQSSYEQYF
abundance: .; v_gene: TRBV13; j_gene: TRBJ2-2; CDR3aa: CASSQGNTGELFF
abundance: .; v_gene: TRBV27; j_gene: TRBJ2-1; CDR3aa: CASTLAGRGNEQFF
abundance: .; v_gene: TRBV25-1; j_gene: TRBJ2-1; CDR3aa: CASSPHSSGSYNEQFF
abundance: .; v_gene: TRBV28; j_gene: TRBJ2-7; CDR3aa: CASSLILARGEQYF
abundance: .; v_gene: TRBV18; j_gene: TRBJ1-4; CDR3aa: CASSPGNRGLRTNEKLFF
abundance: few; v_gene: TRBV29-1; j_gene: TRBJ1-4; CDR3aa: CSAWDRHSEKLFF
abundance: .; v_gene: TRBV27; j_gene: TRBJ2-6; CDR3aa: CARVYRISCSGANVLTF
abundance: .; v_gene: TRBV5-1; j_gene: TRBJ2-3; CDR3aa: CASYAGNTDTQYF
abundance: .; v_gene: TRBV11-2; j_gene: TRBJ2-7; CDR3aa: CASSLAGGPEQYF
abundance: .; v_gene: TRBV4-1; j_gene: TRBJ2-7; CDR3aa: CASSQVTSFIMAHEQYF
abundance: .; v_gene: TRBV19; j_gene: TRBJ1-5; CDR3aa: CASSKRAGGYGNQPQHF
abundance: .; v_gene: TRBV30; j_gene: TRBJ1-4; CDR3aa: CAFLGGVREKLFF
abundance: .; v_gene: TRBV6-1; j_gene: TRBJ1-5; CDR3aa: CASSVGRQGNQPQHF
abundance: .; v_gene: TRBV30; j_gene: TRBJ1-5; CDR3aa: CAWGWGAHQPQHF
abundance: .; v_gene: TRBV28; j_gene: TRBJ2-7; CDR3aa: CASRPGGIYEQYF
abundance: once; v_gene: TRBV2; j_gene: TRBJ2-1; CDR3aa: CASVGLMSSYNEQFF
abundance: .; v_gene: TRBV15; j_gene: TRBJ2-1; CDR3aa: CATSRVERELTEQFF
abundance: .; v_gene: TRBV6-5; j_gene: TRBJ2-7; CDR3aa: CASSSRGLSTADEQYF
abundance: once; v_gene: TRBV19; j_gene: TRBJ2-1; CDR3aa: CASSIAQGVGNEQFF
abundance: .; v_gene: TRBV4-2; j_gene: TRBJ2-1; CDR3aa: CASSQQRDHSYNEQFF
abundance: .; v_gene: TRBV15; j_gene: TRBJ2-7; CDR3aa: CATSRDIWGRSSYEQYF
abundance: .; v_gene: TRBV2; j_gene: TRBJ1-2; CDR3aa: CASSESSDYGYTF
abundance: .; v_gene: TRBV12-5; j_gene: TRBJ1-1; CDR3aa: CASGFLPLGEDTEAFF
abundance: .; v_gene: TRBV6-4; j_gene: TRBJ2-7; CDR3aa: CASSVIRGPLTYEQYF
abundance: .; v_gene: TRBV11-2; j_gene: TRBJ2-1; CDR3aa: CASSLIFVSEQFF
abundance: .; v_gene: TRBV11-3; j_gene: TRBJ2-7; CDR3aa: CASSPRGHYEQYF
abundance: .; v_gene: TRBV7-9; j_gene: TRBJ1-2; CDR3aa: CASSVQGYGYTF
abundance: .; v_gene: TRBV19; j_gene: TRBJ2-3; CDR3aa: CASSGQLTDTQYF
abundance: .; v_gene: TRBV4-2; j_gene: TRBJ2-7; CDR3aa: CASSQGVRGYEQYF
abundance: once; v_gene: TRBV29-1; j_gene: TRBJ2-2; CDR3aa: CSVEGEGATGELFF
abundance: .; v_gene: TRBV19; j_gene: TRBJ2-1; CDR3aa: CASSLLAAYNEQFF
abundance: .; v_gene: TRBV5-1; j_gene: TRBJ2-3; CDR3aa: CASSLVGGHTDTQYF
abundance: .; v_gene: TRBV28; j_gene: TRBJ2-7; CDR3aa: CASSFASYEQYF
abundance: .; v_gene: TRBV9; j_gene: TRBJ1-1; CDR3aa: CASSPLAEAEAFF
abundance: .; v_gene: TRBV19; j_gene: TRBJ1-5; CDR3aa: CASSVGGVVQPQHF
abundance: .; v_gene: TRBV9; j_gene: TRBJ2-7; CDR3aa: CASSPTGTGYEQYF
abundance: .; v_gene: TRBV4-3; j_gene: TRBJ2-3; CDR3aa: CASSHAGTSGSGGDTQYF
abundance: .; v_gene: TRBV30; j_gene: TRBJ1-4; CDR3aa: CAWTLGGSLSTNEKLFF
abundance: .; v_gene: TRBV9; j_gene: TRBJ2-7; CDR3aa: CASSPRLGHGRTSGPFYEQYF
abundance: .; v_gene: TRBV28; j_gene: TRBJ1-2; CDR3aa: CASNPTSGAYYGYTF
abundance: .; v_gene: TRBV2; j_gene: TRBJ2-7; CDR3aa: CASSPRLASEQYF
abundance: .; v_gene: TRBV7-2; j_gene: TRBJ2-5; CDR3aa: CASSSGQGLLETQYF
abundance: .; v_gene: TRBV7-2; j_gene: TRBJ2-7; CDR3aa: CASSILATSSYEQYF
abundance: .; v_gene: TRBV11-2; j_gene: TRBJ1-2; CDR3aa: CASSLGRRGYGYTF
abundance: .; v_gene: TRBV30; j_gene: TRBJ2-5; CDR3aa: CAWSVLAGEVETQYF